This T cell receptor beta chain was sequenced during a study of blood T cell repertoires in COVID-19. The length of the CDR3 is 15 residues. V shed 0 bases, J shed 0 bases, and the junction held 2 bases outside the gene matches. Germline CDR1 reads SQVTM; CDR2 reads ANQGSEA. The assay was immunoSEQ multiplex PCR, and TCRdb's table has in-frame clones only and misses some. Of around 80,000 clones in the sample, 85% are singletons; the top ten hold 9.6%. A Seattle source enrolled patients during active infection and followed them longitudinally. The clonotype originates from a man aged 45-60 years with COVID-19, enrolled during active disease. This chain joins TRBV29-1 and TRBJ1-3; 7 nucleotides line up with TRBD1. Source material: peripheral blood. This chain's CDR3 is CSVEDGTDSGNTIYF. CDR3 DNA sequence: TGCAGCGTTGAAGATGGGACAGACTCTGGAAACACCATATATTTT.